Listed here are 14 T cell receptor beta chains from one sample, sequenced in a study of blood T cell repertoires in COVID-19. Sequenced by immunoSEQ multiplex PCR; TCRdb stores in-frame clones only, minus some. The sample lists about 160,000 clones, more than 75% occurring once. The sequenced material came from peripheral blood. These receptors were obtained from a woman aged 50 to 60 with COVID-19, enrolled during active disease.

The chain has TRBV7-2 and TRBJ2-3; the match to TRBD2 covers 9 bases. The V segment lost 5 bases and the J segment 2 bases; nucleotides outside the gene matches: 11. The CDR3 is 17 amino acids. Germline CDR1 SGHTA, CDR2 FQGNSA. The CDR3 spells CASSDHRGLATTDTQYF. Here the CDR3 DNA reads TGTGCCAGCAGCGACCATCGGGGACTAGCAACCACAGATACGCAGTATTTT. The full variable domain, with the rest looked up from reference TRBV7-2 and TRBJ2-3, is GAGVSQSPSNKVTEKGKDVELRCDPISGHTALYWYRQSLGQGLEFLIYFQGNSAPDKSGLPSDRFSAERTGGSVSTLTIQRTQQEDSAVYLCASSDHRGLATTDTQYFGPGTRLTVL.

This clone was found once. DNA for the CDR3: TGTGCCAGCAGAACCCCCGGGGGGCCGCACACCGGGGAGCTGTTTTTT. It encodes CASRTPGGPHTGELFF. The chain couples TRBV28 to TRBJ2-2; D possibly corresponds to TRBD2 (7 bases). Trimming took 6 bases from V and 3 from J, leaving 17 bases between them. The V gene's germline CDR1 is MDHEN and CDR2 SYDVKM. The CDR3 is made up of 16 amino acids.

The J gene is TRBJ2-7, the V gene TRBV9; maybe TRBD2 (5 bases). V shed 0 bases and J shed 1 base, with 8 bases lying between them. Germline lookup yields CDR1 SGDLS and CDR2 YYNGEE. The CDR3 spans 14 residues. The CDR3 here is CASSVVPGSYEQYF. Written as DNA, the CDR3 is TGTGCCAGCAGCGTAGTTCCGGGATCCTACGAGCAGTACTTC.

The chain couples TRBV30 to TRBJ1-2; TRBD1 agrees at 7 bases. This CDR3 spans 11 amino acids. The V gene end was trimmed by 5 bases and the J gene end by 8 bases; junction bases not matched to a gene: 5. The V gene's germline CDR1 is GTSNPN and CDR2 SVGIG (reference sequence). This CDR3 is CAWDRVWGYTF. CDR3 nucleotides: TGTGCCTGGGACAGGGTGTGGGGCTACACCTTC.

This clone was observed once. The chain joins TRBV3-1 (or the pseudogene TRBV3-2) to TRBJ2-7; 7 bases match TRBD1. Germline CDR1 reads LGHDT; CDR2 reads YNNKEL (reference sequence). The CDR3 extends over 13 amino acids. The V and J ends lost 4 bases and 6 bases, in that order; junction bases with no gene match: 6. The CDR3 DNA is TGTGCCAGCAGCCCTGGGACAGTAGGCGAGCAGTACTTC. This encodes CASSPGTVGEQYF.

The chain joins TRBV6-5 to TRBJ2-3; 13 bases are shared with TRBD2. V gave up 6 bases and J gave up 1 base; unmatched junction bases: 1. Germline V gives CDR1 MNHEY, CDR2 SVGAGI. The CDR3 runs to 15 residues. The CDR3 DNA reads TGTGCCAGCAGGGGGACTAGCGGGGGCACAGATACGCAGTATTTT. The encoded protein is CASRGTSGGTDTQYF.

This clone was observed a single time. The J gene is TRBJ2-4, the V gene TRBV7-9; TRBD1 is a possible D gene (5 bases). CDR3 length: 16 residues. V was clipped by 2 bases and J by 0 bases, with 11 bases between them. Germline V gene data show CDR1 as SEHNR and CDR2 as FQNEAQ (reference sequence). DNA for the CDR3: TGTGCCAGCAGCTTATCAGGGCCCATAGCCAAAAACATTCAGTACTTC. Its protein is CASSLSGPIAKNIQYF.

This rearrangement joins TRBV30 to TRBJ2-1; D is ambiguous. This CDR3 has 13 residues. V dropped 2 bases and J dropped 6 bases, with 11 bases sitting between them. Per the germline V gene, CDR1 is GTSNPN and CDR2 is SVGIG (reference sequence). The CDR3 nucleotides are TGTGCCTGGAGTCCCCAGTCTTCCAATGAGCAGTTCTTC. Translating gives CAWSPQSSNEQFF.

The chain is built from TRBV9 and TRBJ2-7; 7 bases line up with TRBD1. J lost 0 bases, V lost 4 bases, and 4 bases had no gene match. The CDR3 length is 14 residues. Germline V lookup: CDR1 SGDLS, CDR2 YYNGEE. CDR3 nucleotides: TGTGCCAGCAGCCCCGGGACAGCCTCCTACGAGCAGTACTTC. It codes for CASSPGTASYEQYF.

This sequence joins TRBV11-3 and TRBJ1-6; D is unresolved. The germline V gene has CDR1 SGHNT and CDR2 YENEEA. This CDR3 has 13 amino acids. Trimming left V 0 bases short and J 7 bases short, with 4 bases between. The CDR3 here is CASSLEGNSPLHF. CDR3 bases: TGTGCCAGCAGCTTAGAGGGCAATTCACCCCTCCACTTT.

This chain links TRBV5-4 with TRBJ2-7; 12 bases are a match to TRBD2. The V gene's germline CDR1 is SGHNT and CDR2 YYREEE (reference sequence). The CDR3 has 14 amino acids. Trimming removed 4 bases from V and 3 bases from J; junction bases left unmatched: 2. The chain's CDR3 is CASSTSGGNYEQYF. The CDR3 nucleotides read TGTGCCAGCAGCACTAGCGGGGGGAACTACGAGCAGTACTTC.

The chain is built from TRBV18 and TRBJ2-1; TRBD1 matches 11 bases. V gave up 3 bases and J gave up 3 bases; unmatched junction bases: 4. The germline gives CDR1 KGHSH, CDR2 LQKENI. The CDR3 consists of 16 residues. CDR3: CASSPRGQGDYNEQFF. The CDR3 DNA is TGTGCCAGCTCACCCCGGGGACAGGGGGACTACAATGAGCAGTTCTTC.

V usage is TRBV6-5 and J usage is TRBJ2-1, with TRBD2 matching 8 bases. The CDR3 sequence is 15 residues long. CDR1 and CDR2 (germline): MNHEY, SVGAGI. Trimming took 5 bases from V and 6 from J; bases not matched to a gene: 9. CDR3 residues: CASSRLSGAGNEQFF. In DNA, the CDR3 is TGTGCCAGCAGTCGGCTTAGCGGGGCGGGCAATGAGCAGTTCTTC.

The CDR3 nucleotides are TGTGCCTGGAGCCAGGCGGGTAATCAGCCCCAGCATTTT. This gives the protein CAWSQAGNQPQHF. V usage is TRBV30 and J usage is TRBJ1-5; D is undetermined. The CDR3 sequence is 13 residues long. V lost 3 bases and J lost 4, with 10 bases in between. The germline V gene encodes CDR1 GTSNPN and CDR2 SVGIG (reference sequence).